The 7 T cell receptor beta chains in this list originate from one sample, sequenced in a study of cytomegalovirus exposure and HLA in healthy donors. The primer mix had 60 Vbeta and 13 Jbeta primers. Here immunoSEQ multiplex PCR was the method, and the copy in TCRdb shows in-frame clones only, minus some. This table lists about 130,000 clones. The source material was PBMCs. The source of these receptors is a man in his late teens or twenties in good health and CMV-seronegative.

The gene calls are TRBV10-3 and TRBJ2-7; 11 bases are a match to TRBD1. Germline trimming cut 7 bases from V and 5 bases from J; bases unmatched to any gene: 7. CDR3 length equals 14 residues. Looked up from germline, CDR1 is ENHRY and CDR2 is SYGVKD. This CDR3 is CAITRGQGDNEQYF. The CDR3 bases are TGTGCCATCACTCGGGGACAGGGGGACAACGAGCAGTACTTC.

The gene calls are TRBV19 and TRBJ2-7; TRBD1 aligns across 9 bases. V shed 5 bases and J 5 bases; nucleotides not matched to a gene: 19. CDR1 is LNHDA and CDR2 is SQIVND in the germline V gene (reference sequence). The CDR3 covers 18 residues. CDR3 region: CASSGGWGQGVRRNEQYF. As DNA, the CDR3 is TGTGCCAGTAGTGGGGGGTGGGGACAGGGCGTCCGGAGGAACGAGCAGTACTTC.

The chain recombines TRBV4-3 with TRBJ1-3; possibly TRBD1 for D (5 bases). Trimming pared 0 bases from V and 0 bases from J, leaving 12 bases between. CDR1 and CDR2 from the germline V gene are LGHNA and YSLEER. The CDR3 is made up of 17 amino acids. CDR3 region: CASSQDGAGVSGNTIYF. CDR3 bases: TGCGCCAGCAGCCAAGATGGGGCAGGCGTCTCTGGAAACACCATATATTTT.

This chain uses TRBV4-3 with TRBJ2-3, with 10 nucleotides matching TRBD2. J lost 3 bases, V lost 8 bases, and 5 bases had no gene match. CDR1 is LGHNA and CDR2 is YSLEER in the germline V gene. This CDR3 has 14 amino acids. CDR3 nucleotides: TGCGCCAGCCGTCGTAGCGGGGGGACAGATACGCAGTATTTT. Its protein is CASRRSGGTDTQYF.

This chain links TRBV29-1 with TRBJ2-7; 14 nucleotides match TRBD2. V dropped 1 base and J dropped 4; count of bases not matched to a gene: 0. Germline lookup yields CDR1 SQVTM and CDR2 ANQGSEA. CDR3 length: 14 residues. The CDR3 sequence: CSVEGLAGGYEQYF. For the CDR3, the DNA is TGCAGCGTTGAAGGACTAGCGGGGGGGTACGAGCAGTACTTC.

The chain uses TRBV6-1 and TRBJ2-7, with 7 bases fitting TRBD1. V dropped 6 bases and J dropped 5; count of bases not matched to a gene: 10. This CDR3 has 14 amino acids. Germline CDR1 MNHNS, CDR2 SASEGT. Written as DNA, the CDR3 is TGTGCCAGCAGCTCAAGACAGGGTACGAACGAGCAGTACTTC. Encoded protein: CASSSRQGTNEQYF.

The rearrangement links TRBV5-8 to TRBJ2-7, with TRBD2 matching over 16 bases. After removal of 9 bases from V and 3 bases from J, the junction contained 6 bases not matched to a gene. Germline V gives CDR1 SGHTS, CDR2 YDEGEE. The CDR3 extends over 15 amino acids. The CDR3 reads CAIRGLAGGNYEQYF. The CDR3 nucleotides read TGTGCCATCAGGGGACTAGCGGGGGGGAACTACGAGCAGTACTTC.